The sequence of this T cell receptor beta chain was determined in a study of shared clonotypes between healthy human individuals. General study points: In general, naive subsets displayed greater estimated richness than memory subsets did.

With regard to this clone: As yet, its antigen is unknown.

The CDR3 spans 18 residues. At a deep level, the assay was run. The table came from immunoSEQ multiplex PCR; TCRdb's copy has only in-frame clones and leaves some out. The data show around 2.1 million clones, around 95% seen once. A CD45RA-negative memory subset and a CD45RA+ naive subset were separated from the CD4+ cells. Sequenced: naive CD4+ T cells sorted from blood. Specified subset: CD45RA+ positively selected. This receptor was taken from a man aged 18-30 years in good health. This rearrangement joins TRBV21-1 to TRBJ1-2; the table calls TRBD1, which could not be checked here. TRBV21-1 is a known pseudogene. CDR3: CASSKEGRGLIQDYGYTF. The CDR3 DNA reads TGTGCCAGCAGCAAAGAAGGAAGGGGCCTTATTCAGGACTATGGCTACACCTTC.